This T cell receptor beta chain was documented in a study of cytomegalovirus exposure and HLA in healthy donors. Study conclusions and caveats: An Asian-associated ancestry cluster reportedly showed fewer N-insertions than the approximately 600-donor mean in a later analysis. Researchers left out some V segments, among them TRBV6-2 and TRBV6-3, as indistinguishable. Analyses of presence/absence relied on an assumption of roughly uniform sequencing depth across donors.

PCR involved 60 Vbeta and 13 Jbeta primers. Data came from immunoSEQ multiplex PCR; TCRdb stores just in-frame clones and leaves some out. The data contain some 160,000 clones, around 80% of them singletons. Germline V gene lookup returns CDR1 LGHNA and CDR2 YSLEER. J gave up 8 bases and V 0 bases, and 16 bases lay outside the gene matches. CDR3 length equals 19 residues. As to this clone: Its antigen is unknown.

The specimen was PBMCs. The J gene is TRBJ1-1, the V gene TRBV4-3, with 12 bases lining up with TRBD1. This receptor was identified in a male donor in good health and CMV-seronegative. Here the CDR3 DNA reads TGCGCCAGCAGCCAAGACGGGGGACAGGGGGCGCGTACGGTTCAGGAAGCTTTCTTT. It yields the protein CASSQDGGQGARTVQEAFF.